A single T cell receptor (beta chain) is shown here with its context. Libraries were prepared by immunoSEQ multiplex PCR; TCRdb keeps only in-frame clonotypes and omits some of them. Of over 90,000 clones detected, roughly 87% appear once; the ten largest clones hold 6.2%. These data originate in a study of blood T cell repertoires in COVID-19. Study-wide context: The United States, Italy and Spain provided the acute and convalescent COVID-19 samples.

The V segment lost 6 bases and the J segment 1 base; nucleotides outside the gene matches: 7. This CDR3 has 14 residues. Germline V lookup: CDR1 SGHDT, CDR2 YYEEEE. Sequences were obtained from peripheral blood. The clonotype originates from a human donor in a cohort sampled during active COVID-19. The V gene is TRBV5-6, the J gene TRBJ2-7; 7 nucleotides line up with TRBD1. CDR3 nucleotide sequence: TGTGCCAGCACTCACAGGGGAAGTTCCTACGAGCAGTACTTC. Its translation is CASTHRGSSYEQYF.